Listed below are T cell receptor beta chains from one sample, sequenced in a study of blood T cell repertoires in COVID-19. Sequenced by immunoSEQ multiplex PCR; TCRdb stores in-frame clones only, minus some. The sample contains about 170,000 clones, about 80% of which appear only once. Sample: peripheral blood. All receptors derive from a man between 65 and 79 years old with active or convalescent COVID-19. CDR3s include the opening cysteine and the closing phenylalanine or tryptophan. The order of the fields is V gene, J gene, D gene, clone size, CDR3 DNA, CDR3 protein. D genes are given only for firm matches. A row's size may be missing; if present it is once, few, many or a size class.

TRBV29-1,TRBJ1-5,TRBD1,NA,TGCAGCGTTAGTAGAGACAGGGGCAATCAGCCCCAGCATTTT,CSVSRDRGNQPQHF
TRBV5-1,TRBJ2-3,TRBD2,NA,TGCGCCAGCAGCTTGGCGGGCGGGAGAAAAACAGATACGCAGTATTTT,CASSLAGGRKTDTQYF
TRBV6-5,TRBJ1-4,NA,NA,TGTGCCAGCAGTTACTCGGGGGGAGTTAATGAAAAACTGTTTTTT,CASSYSGGVNEKLFF
TRBV7-9,TRBJ2-3,NA,NA,TGTGCCAGCAGCTTGGGGCCAGCTAGCACAGATACGCAGTATTTT,CASSLGPASTDTQYF
TRBV25-1,TRBJ2-7,NA,NA,TGTGCCAGCAGCTTTGGTACAGTAGGCGAGCAGTACTTC,CASSFGTVGEQYF
TRBV7-2,TRBJ2-3,TRBD1,few,TGTGCCAGCAACCTACAGGGGGCGGTGGATACGCAGTATTTT,CASNLQGAVDTQYF
TRBV7-2,TRBJ2-2,TRBD1,NA,TGTGCCAGCAGCATCGGGACAGGCATGGTGGAGCTGTTTTTT,CASSIGTGMVELFF
TRBV9,TRBJ2-5,TRBD1,NA,TGTGCCAGCAGCGCGAGCCGACAGGGGGCGGGGGAAGAGACCCAGTACTTC,CASSASRQGAGEETQYF
TRBV28,TRBJ1-6,TRBD1,NA,TGTGCCAGCAGGCGGGACAGTAATTCACCCCTCCACTTT,CASRRDSNSPLHF
TRBV9,TRBJ2-7,NA,NA,TGTGCCAGCAGCGTAGACTATGATAACAGGGCCGAGCAGTACTTC,CASSVDYDNRAEQYF
TRBV5-1,TRBJ2-3,TRBD2,NA,TGCGCCAGCAGCGCCCTCGGACTAGGGTACGGGACAGATACGCAGTATTTT,CASSALGLGYGTDTQYF
TRBV6-2/TRBV6-3,TRBJ2-1,TRBD2,NA,TGTGCCAGCAGTGGACTAGCCCCCTACAATGAGCAGTTCTTC,CASSGLAPYNEQFF
TRBV19,TRBJ1-5,NA,NA,TGTGCCAGGCCCGGACATAGCAATCAGCCCCAGCATTTT,CARPGHSNQPQHF
TRBV7-2,TRBJ1-1,TRBD1,NA,TGTGCCAGCAGCTGGATCGGGACAGGGTGGGGGGACACTGAAGCTTTCTTT,CASSWIGTGWGDTEAFF
TRBV6-5,TRBJ1-5,NA,NA,TGTGCCAGCAACCTGGGCCCCCGCCGGCCCCAGCATTTT,CASNLGPRRPQHF
TRBV6-2/TRBV6-3,TRBJ1-5,TRBD1,NA,TGTGCCAGCAGTCCCAAAACAAAAGGAACGACAGGGGGCGGTCAGCCCCAGCATTTT,CASSPKTKGTTGGGQPQHF
TRBV4-3,TRBJ2-6,NA,NA,TGCGCCAGCAGCCAAGCGGGAGTTTCTGGGGCCAACGTCCTGACTTTC,CASSQAGVSGANVLTF
TRBV5-1,TRBJ2-2,NA,few,TGCGCCAGCAGGCGAACGAACACCGGGGAGCTGTTTTTT,CASRRTNTGELFF
TRBV7-8,TRBJ1-6,NA,once,TGTGCCAGCAGCTTAGGTACAGGGCGAGTTAATTCACCCCTCCACTTT,CASSLGTGRVNSPLHF
TRBV19,TRBJ1-4,NA,NA,TGTGCCAGTAGAAGGACGGGAAGTAATGAAAAACTGTTTTTT,CASRRTGSNEKLFF
TRBV15,TRBJ2-3,NA,few,TGTGCCACCAGCAACCCCGGCGGGGCCACAGATACGCAGTATTTT,CATSNPGGATDTQYF
TRBV4-1,TRBJ2-7,NA,NA,TGCGCCAGCAGCCAAGATCGCGGTGGCTTCTACGAGCAGTACTTC,CASSQDRGGFYEQYF
TRBV28,TRBJ2-7,NA,NA,TGTGCCAGCAGTCCAGGGATTTATAAACTCTACGAGCAGTACTTC,CASSPGIYKLYEQYF
TRBV30,TRBJ1-6,TRBD1,NA,TGTGCCTGGAAGAGACAGGGCCCGTGGAATTCACCCCTCCACTTT,CAWKRQGPWNSPLHF